This TCR beta chain was recovered during a study of T cells after yellow fever vaccination. Study background: Where fractions had low cell numbers, libraries were prepared from them with the SMART-Seq v4 Ultra Low Input RNA kit. Whole-study results and caveats: Primary-vaccination clones mostly resurfaced post-booster (more than 95% CD4, roughly 87% CD8).

One entry per CDR3 protein, called by TCRdb with MiXCR from the 5' RACE reads. The sample includes 150,000 to 200,000 distinct CDR3 sequences, roughly 8.8% of them seen just once. This CDR3 has 14 residues. The germline V gene has CDR1 MGHRA and CDR2 YSYEKL. Trimming took off 5 bases at V and 9 bases at J, with 17 bases between the two ends. This clonotype was recorded at least ten times. The target antigen is unknown. This sequence joins TRBV4-1 and TRBJ2-1, with D perhaps being TRBD1 or TRBD2 (7 bases each). This sequence was found in a man aged 18 to 30 who received the YFV17D yellow fever vaccine. The sample in question was CD8+ T cells sorted from PBMCs, obtained 45 days after the yellow fever booster vaccination. This CDR3 reads CASSTGQGGVEQFF. The CDR3 nucleotides are TGCGCCAGCAGCACGGGGCAGGGGGGGGTTGAGCAGTTCTTC.